The T cell receptor (beta chain) described here comes from a study of molecular identifiers for immune sequencing clone quantification. Of note for this clonotype: Its matching antigen is unknown.

The authors sorted naive CD8 T cells as CD8+CD4-CCR7+CD45RA+. Study-level findings and limits: The share of molecules held by clones above 20 RNA copies was over 98% in effector cells and under 1% in naive cells.

TCRdb reprocessed the PCR reads via MiXCR and lists one record per CDR3 protein. Among just under 650,000 distinct CDR3 sequences, around 20% were seen once, and the ten largest hold around 0.9%. CDR3 length: 18 residues. V was trimmed by 4 bases and J by 4 bases, leaving 22 bases between them. Germline V gene lookup returns CDR1 SGHVS and CDR2 FNYEAQ. This chain joins TRBV7-6 and TRBJ2-2; D may be TRBD1 (7 bases). The specimen was naive CD8+ T cells from blood, with Jurkat cell RNA spiked in. Specified subset: FACS-sorted CD8+CD4-CCR7+CD45RA+ naive T cells. This TCR was recovered from a human donor in good health. Some libraries in this study had Jurkat cell RNA spiked in. CDR3 coding DNA: TGTGCCAGCAGCTCTTATAGCGCGGGACAGACGATCACCGGGGAGCTGTTTTTT. This sequence encodes CASSSYSAGQTITGELFF.